Presented here are 13 T cell receptor beta chains from one specimen sequenced in a study of T-cell reconstitution after alpha-beta-depleted transplantation in children. Molecular barcoding with unique molecular identifiers was used for the TCRbeta library. TCRdb redid the calling of the PCR reads with MiXCR, one entry per CDR3 protein. The top ten clones hold 30% to 40% of a sample with 500,000 to 600,000 distinct CDR3 sequences, 25% to 30% of them seen once. Sequenced here: PBMCs, sampled before TCRalphabeta/CD19-depleted stem cell transplant. These TCRs come from a boy under two years old with Wiskott-Aldrich syndrome, due to receive a stem cell transplant.

The chain employs TRBV5-6 and TRBJ2-7; 10 nucleotides match TRBD2. The CDR3 extends over 14 amino acids. From germline, CDR1 is SGHDT and CDR2 YYEEEE. Trimming at V came to 4 bases and at J to 7 bases, leaving 8 bases not matched to a gene. CDR3 in amino acids: CASSLLAGGAEQYF. CDR3 bases: TGTGCCAGCAGCCTCTTAGCGGGAGGAGCGGAGCAGTACTTC.

J is TRBJ1-1 and V is TRBV12-3 or TRBV12-4; D ambiguous. V was clipped by 5 bases and J by 0 bases, with 10 bases between them. The CDR3 contains 14 residues. The CDR3 sequence is CASSSRKMNTEAFF. In nucleotides, the CDR3 is TGTGCCAGCAGTAGCAGGAAAATGAACACTGAAGCTTTCTTT.

This clonotype was observed a few times. The V and J genes are TRBV20-1 and TRBJ1-2; D is undetermined. The CDR3 contains 9 residues. V lost 7 bases and J 5 bases, leaving 5 bases between the germline ends. The germline V gene has CDR1 DFQATT and CDR2 SNEGSKA (reference sequence). CDR3: CSVHYGYTF. CDR3 sequence (DNA): TGCAGTGTTCATTATGGCTACACCTTC.

The J gene is TRBJ2-7, the V gene TRBV12-3 or TRBV12-4; 11 nucleotides align to TRBD2. This CDR3 is 16 amino acids long. J lost 1 base, V lost 4 bases, and 6 bases had no gene match. This CDR3 is CASSSGGLADSYEQYF. The CDR3 coding sequence is TGTGCCAGCAGTTCAGGGGGACTAGCGGATTCCTACGAGCAGTACTTC.

This chain's CDR3 is CASSLDSFSTDTQYF. The CDR3 DNA sequence: TGCGCCAGCAGCTTGGACAGCTTTAGCACAGATACGCAGTATTTT. The genes are TRBV5-1 and TRBJ2-3; D not certain. CDR1 and CDR2 from the germline V gene are SGHRS and YFSETQ. Trimming stripped 0 bases from V and 0 bases from J, with 8 bases between. The CDR3 consists of 15 residues.

This clonotype has a handful of counts. The chain employs TRBV7-6 and TRBJ2-1, with 9 bases lining up with TRBD2. After removal of 5 bases from V and 4 bases from J, the junction contained 3 bases not matched to a gene. Germline-derived CDR1 and CDR2 are SGHVS and FNYEAQ. The CDR3 consists of 14 residues. This CDR3 is CASSETSGYNEQFF. DNA for the CDR3: TGTGCCAGCAGCGAGACTAGCGGTTACAATGAGCAGTTCTTC.

The gene calls are TRBV9 and TRBJ2-1, with TRBD2 matching over 10 bases. V was pared by 0 bases and J by 3 bases, with 15 bases of the junction left unmatched. Per germline, CDR1 SGDLS and CDR2 YYNGEE. This CDR3 has 20 amino acids. In DNA, the CDR3 is TGTGCCAGCAGCGTAGGAAATCCCACCATAAGCGGGAGGGTCTACAATGAGCAGTTCTTC. Encoded protein: CASSVGNPTISGRVYNEQFF. Drawing the rest from reference TRBV9 and TRBJ2-1, the complete variable domain is DSGVTQTPKHLITATGQRVTLRCSPRSGDLSVYWYQQSLDQGLQFLIQYYNGEERAKGNILERFSAQQFPDLHSELNLSSLELGDSALYFCASSVGNPTISGRVYNEQFFGPGTRLTVL.

The chain couples TRBV5-5 to TRBJ2-5; D may be TRBD2 (6 bases). Germline CDR1 and CDR2: SGHKS and YYEKEE (reference sequence). The CDR3 covers 13 residues. Trimming shortened V by 7 bases and J by 1 base, and 11 bases separated the two germline ends. The DNA for the CDR3 is TGTGCCAGCTCGTGGAGGGGCCAAGAGACCCAGTACTTC. It is translated as CASSWRGQETQYF. The full variable domain, rest sourced from reference TRBV5-5 and TRBJ2-5, is DAGVTQSPTHLIKTRGQQVTLRCSPISGHKSVSWYQQVLGQGPQFIFQYYEKEERGRGNFPDRFSARQFPNYSSELNVNALLLGDSALYLCASSWRGQETQYFGPGTRLLVL.

In its sample, this clonotype was seen a few times. The chain recombines TRBV5-6 with TRBJ2-5, with 7 bases fitting TRBD1. The V segment lost 0 bases and the J segment 1 base; nucleotides outside the gene matches: 9. The CDR3 extends over 17 amino acids. Germline-derived CDR1 and CDR2 are SGHDT and YYEEEE. The CDR3 loop is CASSLEQGSNLQETQYF. CDR3 DNA sequence: TGTGCCAGCAGCTTGGAACAGGGGTCTAACCTCCAAGAGACCCAGTACTTC.

The V call is TRBV3-1, the J call TRBJ2-7; D may be TRBD2 (6 bases). CDR1 is LGHDT, CDR2 YNNKEL, per germline (reference sequence). The V end was cut by 0 bases, the J end by 1 base, with 10 bases between. The CDR3 sequence is 15 residues long. CDR3 nucleotide sequence: TGTGCCAGCAGCCAAGATCTAGCGCTATCCTACGAGCAGTACTTC. The encoded protein is CASSQDLALSYEQYF.

The J gene is TRBJ2-1, the V gene TRBV25-1; D may be TRBD2 (6 bases). Germline lookup yields CDR1 MGHDK and CDR2 SYGVNS. Trimming removed 7 bases from V and 4 bases from J, with 11 bases in between. The CDR3 totals 13 residues. The CDR3, as DNA: TGTGCCAGCACCGGACTACTTTACAATGAGCAGTTCTTC. Translated, it gives CASTGLLYNEQFF. Using reference TRBV25-1 and TRBJ2-1 for the parts outside the CDR3, the full variable domain is EADIYQTPRYLVIGTGKKITLECSQTMGHDKMYWYQQDPGMELHLIHYSYGVNSTEKGDLSSESTVSRIRTEHFPLTLESARPSHTSQYLCASTGLLYNEQFFGPGTRLTVL.

The gene calls are TRBV9 and TRBJ2-1; D might be TRBD2 (6 bases). Trimming took off 0 bases at V and 12 bases at J, with 25 bases between the two ends. The CDR3 is 17 amino acids. CDR1 is SGDLS, CDR2 YYNGEE, per germline. The CDR3, as DNA: TGTGCCAGCAGCGTAGACCCTCTGGGACTCCAATTAGCTGGGCAGTTCTTC. Protein sequence: CASSVDPLGLQLAGQFF. Complete variable domain (other parts from reference TRBV9 and TRBJ2-1): DSGVTQTPKHLITATGQRVTLRCSPRSGDLSVYWYQQSLDQGLQFLIQYYNGEERAKGNILERFSAQQFPDLHSELNLSSLELGDSALYFCASSVDPLGLQLAGQFFGPGTRLTVL.

This sequence joins TRBV5-1 and TRBJ2-2; D is perhaps TRBD1 (6 bases). Germline V gene sequence: CDR1 SGHRS, CDR2 YFSETQ. Trimming removed 4 bases from V and 2 bases from J, with 12 bases in between. The CDR3 is 15 residues long. Written as DNA, the CDR3 is TGCGCCAGCAGCCAGGGGACGGAAAACACCGGGGAGCTGTTTTTT. It is translated as CASSQGTENTGELFF.